The T cell receptor beta chain described here comes from a study of blood T cells in healthy people across ages (dated by TCRdb to between 2015 and 2017). Regarding the research as a whole: In model experiments, roughly one uniquely barcoded TCR beta cDNA molecule per two T cells was captured by template switching. Donors of different ages were randomly distributed across sequencing lanes to avoid experimental bias. Four age groups were formed from the donors: young (average roughly 15 years), middle-aged (more than 35), aged (62) and long-lived (approximately 80). Using deep sequencing normalized with unique cDNA molecular identifiers, the study measured how TCR beta repertoire diversity changes with age. Using the same blood draw, the study looked at two additional independent replicas of 1 million unique cDNA reads for two donors, one aged 18 to 30 and the other aged 80 or older.

This clonotype was detected many times. It has no known antigen specificity. No base quality information exists; no much larger clone differs at one position. CDR1 is given as SGHAT and CDR2 as FQNNGV, both from the germline V gene. Trimming removed 4 bases from V and 0 bases from J; the gene matches leave 4 bases unexplained. The CDR3 numbers 17 residues from cysteine through phenylalanine. Just the 51-base CDR3 DNA is kept, in frame starting at base 1. Overall results and qualifications from the work: The long-lived group showed more naive CD4+ T cells, fewer expanded clones and increased TCR diversity than the aged group, suggesting age selection. The CMV infection status of donors was not known, potentially confounding age-related changes in expanded clonotypes. The percentage of naive T cells measured by flow cytometry correlated strongly with observed TCR beta diversity. Bulk unsorted PBMC profiling prevented conclusive comparison of naive and antigen-experienced compartments. Estimates of total diversity based on one million sequenced T cells were considered lower bounds and underestimates. As age increased, observed TCR beta diversity per million T cells dropped in a roughly linear way, and a significant reduction was already evident by age roughly 40.

The method was 5' RACE. Sequenced using an Illumina HiSeq 2500. A second PCR of roughly 6 to 11 cycles was run with a J-beta primer mix and a sample-barcoded 5' primer. Each TCR beta cDNA molecule received a unique molecular identifier from a template-switch 5' adaptor carrying 12 random nucleotides. At least 2.5 million CDR3-containing paired-end reads were obtained from each sample. First-strand cDNA was synthesized from all RNA with the Mint cDNA synthesis kit, primed by a TRBC-specific oligonucleotide. Following uracil-DNA glycosylase treatment, all cDNA underwent a first 18-cycle PCR with the universal primers M1SS and BC2_uni_R. The study's processing was this. For normalization, 1 million high-quality reads were randomly selected from each sample, with every read carrying a distinct molecular identifier. Reads sharing molecular identifiers were discarded rather than binned into consensus sequences. CDR3 identification, clonotype clustering and error correction used MiTCR with a Q25 quality threshold and the strictest error-elimination algorithm. A nonparametric unseen species model with Euler transformation was used to estimate a lower bound on total TCR beta diversity. The public reads were run again by TCRdb, first through fastp at Q25 and then through MiXCR, and only productive beta chains were kept. Duplicate CDR3 protein sequences are folded into a single record with the most common DNA and genes. TCRdb, not the original authors, processed these V and J calls. A total of roughly 1,700,000 distinct CDR3 sequences appear in this sample, roughly 27% of them only once. The ten top clones hold roughly 8% of the sample.

The 39 donors, aged roughly 6 to 90 years, were systemically healthy Caucasian individuals from Russia. Approximately 9.7 milliliters of peripheral blood were drawn from each donor into EDTA-treated Vacutainer tubes. PBMCs were isolated by Ficoll-Paque density-gradient centrifugation, with at least 7 million obtained per sample. Total RNA was extracted from PBMCs with Trizol reagent, with at least 5.5 micrograms obtained per sample. For every donor, an aliquot of PBMCs went through flow cytometry to measure the percentages of naive CD45RAhigh/CD27high T cells. The source is a woman in her 30s in good health. Specimen: blood. The chain is made from TRBV11-2 and TRBJ2-3, with 13 bases matching TRBD2. CDR3 loop: CASSYGTSGVSTDTQYF. The DNA sequence is TGTGCCAGCAGCTACGGGACTAGCGGGGTTAGCACAGATACGCAGTATTTT.